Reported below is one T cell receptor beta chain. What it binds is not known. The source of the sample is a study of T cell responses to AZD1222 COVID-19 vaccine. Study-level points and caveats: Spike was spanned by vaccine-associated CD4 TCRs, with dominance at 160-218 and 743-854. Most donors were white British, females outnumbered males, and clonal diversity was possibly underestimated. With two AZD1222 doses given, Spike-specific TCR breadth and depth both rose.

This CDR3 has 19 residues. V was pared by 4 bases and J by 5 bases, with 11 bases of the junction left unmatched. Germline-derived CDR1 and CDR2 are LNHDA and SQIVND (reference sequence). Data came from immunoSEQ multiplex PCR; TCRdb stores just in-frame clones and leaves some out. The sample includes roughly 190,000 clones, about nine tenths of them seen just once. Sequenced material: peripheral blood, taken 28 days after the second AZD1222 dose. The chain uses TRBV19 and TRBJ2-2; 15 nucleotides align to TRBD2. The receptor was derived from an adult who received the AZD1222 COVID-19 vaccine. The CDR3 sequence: CASSTGGLAGGPPTGELFF. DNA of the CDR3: TGTGCCAGTAGTACTGGAGGACTAGCGGGAGGGCCCCCAACCGGGGAGCTGTTTTTT.